The clone carrying this TCR beta chain appeared a few times. As to treatment: oral pan-JAK inhibitor, 5-10 mg twice daily. Sequencing used cDNA as its template, made by extracting RNA and reverse transcribing it. Clones were sequenced by immunoSEQ multiplex PCR, and TCRdb holds only the in-frame ones, with some missing. Here the sample spans fewer than 250,000 clones, 60% being singletons. This sample was taken from a study of CD8+ T cells in alopecia areata. Turning to the study itself: Those patients who were treated received oral tofacitinib, which was given at 5 to 10 mg twice daily for moderate-to-severe alopecia areata.

Germline V lookup: CDR1 MNHEY, CDR2 SVGAGI. With 6 bases clipped from V and 3 bases from J, the junction kept 3 bases outside the gene matches. CDR3 size: 14 residues. The clonotype originates from a human donor with alopecia areata. The chain links TRBV6-5 to TRBJ2-3; 10 nucleotides line up with TRBD2. Specimen: CD4+ T cells sorted from blood, collected at week 4, from a patient treated with tofacitinib. The CDR3 is CASRRGLATDTQYF. The CDR3 DNA reads TGTGCCAGCAGAAGGGGACTAGCGACAGATACGCAGTATTTT.